The 6 T cell receptor gamma chains below were found in one sample sequenced in a study of intestinal T cells in coeliac disease. For each case, the template was genomic DNA from ten roughly 5-µm formalin-fixed paraffin-embedded scrolls. Using around 200 ng of biopsy DNA, TRG was amplified with LymphoTrack primers. TCRdb reanalyzed the multiplex PCR reads using CATT. The sample carries around 630 gamma-chain clones, roughly half recorded once. The sample was a duodenal biopsy. Receptors originate from a human donor with celiac disease.

CDR3 nucleotide sequence: TGTGCCACCTGGGCTGATCGGTGGAGTTGGATCAAGACGTTT. Amino acid sequence: CATWADRWSWIKTF. This rearrangement joins TRGV2 to TRGJP2. Trimming removed 5 bases from V and 10 bases from J; junction bases left unmatched: 13. Germline CDR1 reads EGSNGY; CDR2 reads YDSYNSKV. This CDR3 is 14 amino acids long.

The chain is built from TRGV5P and TRGJP1. TRGV5P is a documented pseudogene. This CDR3 is built from 15 residues. CDR3 residues: CASLGSRGPGWFKIF. CDR3 DNA: TGTGCCAGCCTGGGGTCAAGGGGCCCTGGTTGGTTCAAGATATTT.

With respect to this clone: A read error likely explains why the TCRdb protein, taken from a much larger clone, differs from this DNA's translation at residue 7; the protein shown is translated from the DNA. The gene calls are TRGV10 and TRGJP1. TRGV10 is assigned to the ORF class and has an uncertain function. CDR3 length: 16 amino acids. The J segment lost 4 bases and the V segment lost 8 bases, leaving 14 bases of the junction unmatched. The CDR3 loop is CAAWDFAEVTGWFKIF. CDR3 nucleotides: TGTGCTGCGTGGGATTTCGCGGAAGTCACTGGTTGGTTCAAGATATTT.

By share, this clone ranks as large. The gene calls are TRGV10 and TRGJ1 or TRGJ2. TRGV10 is given ORF status, its function remaining uncertain. V shed 8 bases and J 5 bases; nucleotides not matched to a gene: 7. The CDR3 is made up of 12 amino acids. The CDR3 region is CAAWDLDYKKLF. For the CDR3, the DNA is TGTGCTGCGTGGGATTTGGATTATAAGAAACTCTTT.

Turning to this clone: This may stem from a read error, because a much larger clone lies one nucleotide away. The sample holds other DNA sequences that translate to the same CDR3. The V gene is TRGV2, the J gene TRGJP2. CDR1 is EGSNGY, CDR2 YDSYNSKV, per germline. The CDR3 is 13 residues long. In DNA, the CDR3 is TGCGCCACCCTCTATAGTAGTGATTGGATCAAGACGTTT. As protein: CATLYSSDWIKTF.

This clone is categorized as large. The rearrangement uses TRGV9 and TRGJ1 or TRGJ2. CDR1 is GITISATS, CDR2 ISYDGTV, per germline (reference sequence). The trim removed 0 bases at V and 4 bases at J, leaving 3 bases unmatched. CDR3 length: 13 amino acids. The CDR3 protein is CALWEVRYYKKLF. CDR3 DNA sequence: TGTGCCTTGTGGGAGGTGAGGTATTATAAGAAACTCTTT.